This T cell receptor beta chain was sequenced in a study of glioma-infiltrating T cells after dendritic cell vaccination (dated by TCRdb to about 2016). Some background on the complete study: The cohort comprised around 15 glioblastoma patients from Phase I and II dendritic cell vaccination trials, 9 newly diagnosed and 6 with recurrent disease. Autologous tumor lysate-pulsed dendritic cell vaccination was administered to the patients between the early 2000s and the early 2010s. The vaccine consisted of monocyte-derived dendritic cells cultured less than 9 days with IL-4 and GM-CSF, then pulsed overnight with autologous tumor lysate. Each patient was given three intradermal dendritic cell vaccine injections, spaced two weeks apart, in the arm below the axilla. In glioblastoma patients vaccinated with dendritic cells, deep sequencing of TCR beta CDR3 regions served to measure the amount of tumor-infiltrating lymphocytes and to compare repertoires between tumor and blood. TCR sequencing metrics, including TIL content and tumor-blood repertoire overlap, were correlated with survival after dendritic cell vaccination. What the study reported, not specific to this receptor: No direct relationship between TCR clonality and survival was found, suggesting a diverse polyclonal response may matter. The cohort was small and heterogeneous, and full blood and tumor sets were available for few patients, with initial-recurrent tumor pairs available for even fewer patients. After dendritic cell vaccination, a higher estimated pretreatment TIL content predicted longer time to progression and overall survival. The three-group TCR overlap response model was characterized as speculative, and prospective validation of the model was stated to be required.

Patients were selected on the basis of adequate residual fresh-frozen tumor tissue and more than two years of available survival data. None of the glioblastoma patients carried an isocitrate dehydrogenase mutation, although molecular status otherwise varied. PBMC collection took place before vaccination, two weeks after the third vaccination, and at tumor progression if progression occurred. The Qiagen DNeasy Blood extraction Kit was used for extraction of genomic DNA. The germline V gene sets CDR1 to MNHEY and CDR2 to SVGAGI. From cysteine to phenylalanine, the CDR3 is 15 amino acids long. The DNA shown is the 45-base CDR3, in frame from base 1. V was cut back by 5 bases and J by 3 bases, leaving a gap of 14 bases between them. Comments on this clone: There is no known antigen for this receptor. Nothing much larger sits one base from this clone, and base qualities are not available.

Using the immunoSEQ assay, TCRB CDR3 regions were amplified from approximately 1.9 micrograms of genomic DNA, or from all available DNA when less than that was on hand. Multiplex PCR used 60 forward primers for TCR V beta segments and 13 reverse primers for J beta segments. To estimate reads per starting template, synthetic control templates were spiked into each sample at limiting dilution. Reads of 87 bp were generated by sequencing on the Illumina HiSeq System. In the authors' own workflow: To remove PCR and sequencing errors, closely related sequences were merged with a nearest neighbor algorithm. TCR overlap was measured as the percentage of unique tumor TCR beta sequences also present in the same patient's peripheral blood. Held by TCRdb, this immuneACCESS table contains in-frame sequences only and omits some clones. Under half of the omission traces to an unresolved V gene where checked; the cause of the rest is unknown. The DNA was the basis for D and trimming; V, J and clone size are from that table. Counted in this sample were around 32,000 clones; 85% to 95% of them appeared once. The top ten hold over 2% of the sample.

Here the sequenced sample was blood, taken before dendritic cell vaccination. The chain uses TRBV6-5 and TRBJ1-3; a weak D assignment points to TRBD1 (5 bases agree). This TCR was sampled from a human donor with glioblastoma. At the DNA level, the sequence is TGTGCCAGCAGTACCAGGTGGGGGGGTGGAAACACCATATATTTT. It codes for CASSTRWGGGNTIYF.